This T cell receptor beta chain was found in a study of siplizumab effects on memory and regulatory T cells. The germline V and J ends were trimmed by 1 base and 1 base, with 12 bases remaining between them. Germline lookup yields CDR1 MGHRA and CDR2 YSYEKL. The CDR3 is 16 amino acids. TCRdb's copy holds only in-frame clones and misses some; the assay was immunoSEQ multiplex PCR. The profile shows approximately 100,000 clones, roughly 92% of them singletons. Details on this clone: The antigen remains undetermined.

Study-wide results and caveats: Only a minority of proliferating CD4+ or CD8+ clones had an assignable naive or memory phenotype, with roughly 80-97% lacking one. Naive T cells appeared more varied than memory cells and looked like key alloresponse contributors. There were only a minor fraction of alloreactive clones that mapped to unstimulated subsets. Controls had more than 25% Treg-derived mappable alloreactive CD4+ clones on average, versus approximately 69% with siplizumab.

This chain joins TRBV4-1 and TRBJ2-3, with D hard to call. The TCR comes from a human donor in good health. The sequenced sample consisted of Tregs sorted from blood. This chain's CDR3 is CASSQVQQIGTDTQYF. CDR3 in DNA: TGCGCCAGCAGCCAAGTTCAGCAGATCGGCACAGATACGCAGTATTTT.